This TCR beta chain was sequenced during a study of T cells in tuberculosis. About the study: A South African cohort included IGRA-negative adolescents, latently infected IGRA-positive adolescents and adults with active tuberculosis. Study-wide points: Active tuberculosis patients had shorter CDR3-alpha; the beta difference was nonsignificant.

TCRdb keeps only in-frame clones here, not all; method: immunoSEQ multiplex PCR. The sample consists of about 40,000 clones, roughly 94% of them appearing once. Time point indicated: new active TB diagnosis, blood taken before or within 7 days of starting treatment. Active tuberculosis patients were new diagnoses, HIV-seronegative, South African, and aged 18 years or older. This CDR3 region has 13 residues. J gave up 3 bases and V 6 bases, and 2 bases lay outside the gene matches. Per germline, CDR1 MRHNA and CDR2 SNTAGT. This clone appeared a single time. Its antigen is unknown. This sequence was found in an adult with tuberculosis. The V and J genes are TRBV6-4 and TRBJ2-3; 8 bases map to TRBD1. This material consisted of PBMCs, taken at tuberculosis diagnosis. The CDR3 sequence is CASSRQGTDTQYF. In DNA form, the CDR3 reads TGTGCCAGCAGCCGACAGGGGACAGATACGCAGTATTTT.